The rows below give T cell receptor beta chains drawn from one sample of a study of Graves' ophthalmopathy and Graves' hyperthyroidism. From the multiplex PCR reads, TCRdb called clonotypes with MiXCR, one entry per CDR3 protein. This sample yields a few hundred thousand distinct CDR3 sequences, of which roughly 17% are seen a single time; 2.4% belongs to the top ten. Sequenced input: peripheral blood. Every receptor here comes from an adult woman with stable Graves' hyperthyroidism. The conserved cysteine and the conserved F or W are not part of the CDR3 here.

j_gene | v_gene | CDR3aa
TRBJ1-1 | TRBV28 | ASSLAGGKAF
TRBJ2-5 | TRBV4-1 | ASSQPDRFETQY
TRBJ2-5 | TRBV5-1 | ASSSYAGGRETQY
TRBJ2-5 | TRBV7-9 | ASSFRWTGDQETQY
TRBJ1-6 | TRBV6-7 | ASSYSQSTYNSPLH
TRBJ2-7 | TRBV11-2 | ASSLDLGSGTRDEQY
TRBJ1-2 | TRBV3-1 | ASSSLDRVGVDGYT
TRBJ2-7 | TRBV24-1 | ATSAATGPYEQY
TRBJ1-5 | TRBV28 | ASSFQGEVNQPQH
TRBJ2-2 | TRBV7-2 | ASRGTGRVGELF
TRBJ2-2 | TRBV5-1 | ASTPRAGGPEELF
TRBJ2-5 | TRBV30 | AWSVEVETQY
TRBJ2-2 | TRBV12-3/TRBV12-4 | ASSLGTGSGTGELF
TRBJ2-7 | TRBV6-1 | ASGDGGVSKEQY
TRBJ1-2 | TRBV2 | ACIGGLEYGYT
TRBJ2-7 | TRBV12-3/TRBV12-4 | ASRSIQGAEQY
TRBJ2-5 | TRBV4-2 | ASSQDLLVETQY
TRBJ1-1 | TRBV11-2 | ASTFRDSNTEAF
TRBJ1-6 | TRBV6-1 | ASSDVWGNSPLH
TRBJ1-5 | TRBV4-1 | ASTQYTLSNQPQH
TRBJ2-2 | TRBV15 | ATSRPSNTGELF
TRBJ2-7 | TRBV5-1 | ASSFRGSSTYEQY
TRBJ2-7 | TRBV6-5 | ASSYSSGAYEQY
TRBJ2-7 | TRBV6-2/TRBV6-3 | ASSRFRTSLSYEQY
TRBJ1-2 | TRBV10-3 | AISEGQGAGYGYT
TRBJ2-5 | TRBV29-1 | SVEPTRQETQY
TRBJ1-1 | TRBV19 | ASSIDPPGLNTEAF
TRBJ2-7 | TRBV20-1 | SAHGSYSYEQY
TRBJ1-5 | TRBV28 | ASTPRWGGHQPQH
TRBJ1-2 | TRBV20-1 | SARASGGNSNYGYT
TRBJ2-7 | TRBV28 | ASSLKKGGD
TRBJ2-5 | TRBV29-1 | SVVTVDSPQETQY
TRBJ2-5 | TRBV15 | ATRPGQITLQETQY
TRBJ1-2 | TRBV29-1 | SAVRGRDGYT
TRBJ2-7 | TRBV6-2/TRBV6-3 | ASSYAEYEQY
TRBJ2-5 | TRBV5-5 | ASSGAAQETQY
TRBJ1-5 | TRBV20-1 | SARLPPRGYVGQPQH
TRBJ2-5 | TRBV12-3/TRBV12-4 | ASSGLAGGETQY
TRBJ2-7 | TRBV6-1 | ASSVQGLAYEQY
TRBJ2-7 | TRBV28 | ASSLGILAGGYYEQY
TRBJ2-7 | TRBV28 | ASTTEAGNYYEQY